This entry describes one T cell receptor (beta chain). The CDR3 covers 14 residues. CDR1 is SGDLS, CDR2 YYNGEE, per germline. Losses at the gene ends were 3 bases for V and 10 bases for J; bases not matched to a gene: 8. This table comes from immunoSEQ multiplex PCR, and its TCRdb copy is limited to in-frame clones, with some not included. Of 210,000 or so clones in the sample, roughly 90% were seen once. The sample is drawn from a study of blood T cell repertoires in COVID-19. Study background: The United States, Italy and Spain were the sources of the acute and convalescent COVID-19 samples.

This TCR derives from an older woman with acute or convalescent COVID-19. The rearrangement joins TRBV9 to TRBJ1-1; 11 bases agree with TRBD1. The material sequenced was peripheral blood. The CDR3 DNA reads as TGTGCCAGCAGCGAGGTCGGACAGGGGGCTGTAGCTTTCTTT. It codes for CASSEVGQGAVAFF.